These 32 T cell receptor beta chains originate from one sample sequenced in a study of long-term antiretroviral therapy in people with HIV. It was version v3.0 of the immunoSEQ assay that was run at survey level. The data were produced by immunoSEQ multiplex PCR, yet TCRdb's version contains in-frame clones alone and is incomplete. The top ten hold under 4% of the sample, which has about 21,000 clones, roughly 91% seen once. This sample comprised unsorted PBMCs, obtained 2.3 years after starting antiretroviral therapy. The receptors derive from a man aged 60-69 years with HIV.

The chain's CDR3 is CASSLQGAGTGELFF. DNA for the CDR3: TGTGCCAGCAGCTTACAGGGGGCCGGCACCGGGGAGCTGTTTTTT. V is TRBV7-2 and J is TRBJ2-2, with TRBD1 matching over 8 bases. The CDR3 is 15 amino acids. J lost 4 bases, V lost 2 bases, and 3 bases had no gene match. In germline, CDR1 is SGHTA, CDR2 FQGNSA.

This rearrangement joins TRBV5-1 to TRBJ2-2; TRBD2 might be the D (6 bases). The CDR3 covers 15 residues. Deletions cut 1 base from V and 4 bases from J, with 11 bases between. Per the germline V gene, CDR1 is SGHRS and CDR2 is YFSETQ. CDR3 loop: CASSLTRGSTGELFF. The CDR3 region has the DNA TGCGCCAGCAGCTTGACTCGGGGGAGCACCGGGGAGCTGTTTTTT.

The J gene is TRBJ1-1, the V gene TRBV18; 7 nucleotides align to TRBD1. This CDR3 has 15 amino acids. The V gene's germline CDR1 is KGHSH and CDR2 LQKENI. The V gene end was trimmed by 3 bases and the J gene end by 4 bases; junction bases not matched to a gene: 8. CDR3 coding DNA: TGTGCCAGCTCACCCATACAGGGGAGGTCCACTGAAGCTTTCTTT. Its protein is CASSPIQGRSTEAFF. The full variable domain, rest sourced from reference TRBV18 and TRBJ1-1, is NAGVMQNPRHLVRRRGQEARLRCSPMKGHSHVYWYRQLPEEGLKFMVYLQKENIIDESGMPKERFSAEFPKEGPSILRIQQVVRGDSAAYFCASSPIQGRSTEAFFGQGTRLTVV.

With regard to this clone: Germline and junction disagree at one end, which may indicate a read error. V is TRBV7-7 and J is TRBJ2-2, with D possibly TRBD1 on 6 matching bases. This CDR3 spans 14 amino acids. From germline, CDR1 is SSHAT and CDR2 FNYEAQ (reference sequence). Here the CDR3 reads CASSLAGAGGELFF. CDR3 in DNA: TGTGCTAGCAGCTTAGCAGGGGCGGGCGGGGAGCTGTTTTTT.

This sequence joins TRBV21-1 and TRBJ1-4. TRBV21-1 is flagged as a pseudogene. This CDR3 has 15 residues. CDR3 nucleotide sequence: TGTGCCAGCAGCAGTCCGGGGAGGCCGAATGAAAAACTGTTTTTT. Translation: CASSSPGRPNEKLFF.

The chain employs TRBV7-2 and TRBJ1-4; TRBD1 matches 9 bases. The CDR3 runs 15 residues. CDR1 is SGHTA, CDR2 FQGNSA, per germline. J lost 7 bases, V lost 0 bases, and 3 bases had no gene match. CDR3 bases: TGTGCCAGCAGCTTAGCGTGGACAGGGGCTGAAAAACTGTTTTTT. Translating gives CASSLAWTGAEKLFF.

The CDR3 DNA reads TGTGCCAGCCTTAAACCACAGGGGTTCCCTGAAGCTTTCTTT. Translation: CASLKPQGFPEAFF. This chain links TRBV19 with TRBJ1-1; 7 nucleotides line up with TRBD1. CDR1 is LNHDA and CDR2 is SQIVND in the germline V gene (reference sequence). V lost 9 bases to trimming and J lost 6 bases; unmatched junction nucleotides: 13. The CDR3 contains 14 residues.

The chain combines TRBV2 with TRBJ2-7; tentatively, D is TRBD1 (6 bases). Trimming took off 6 bases at V and 1 base at J, with 13 bases between the two ends. CDR1 SNHLY and CDR2 FYNNEI come from the germline V gene. The CDR3 consists of 14 residues. Here the CDR3 DNA reads TGTGCCAGCAGCCAGAGGGACATTTCCTACGAGCAGTACTTC. Translated, it gives CASSQRDISYEQYF.

J is TRBJ2-2 and V is TRBV7-6; no clear D. In germline, CDR1 is SGHVS, CDR2 FNYEAQ. V gave up 2 bases and J gave up 5 bases, with 6 bases separating them. The CDR3 extends over 13 amino acids. CDR3 DNA: TGTGCCAGCAGCTTAACGGCTACCGGGGAGCTGTTTTTT. This encodes CASSLTATGELFF.

The chain links TRBV18 to TRBJ2-7, with 15 bases that match TRBD2. Germline loops: CDR1 KGHSH, CDR2 LQKENI. V dropped 0 bases and J dropped 2; count of bases not matched to a gene: 5. The CDR3 spans 18 residues. CDR3 DNA sequence: TGTGCCAGCTCACCACCGGGACTAGCGGGAGGCGTGACCTACGAGCAGTACTTC. It specifies CASSPPGLAGGVTYEQYF.

The chain uses TRBV5-1 and TRBJ2-7, with TRBD2 as a possible D gene (6 bases). CDR3 length equals 14 residues. The V gene lost 0 bases and the J gene lost 7 bases, with 14 bases spanning the gap. Germline loops: CDR1 SGHRS, CDR2 YFSETQ. The CDR3 loop reads CASSLDREIKEQYF. The CDR3 DNA follows: TGCGCCAGCAGCTTGGATCGGGAGATTAAGGAGCAGTACTTC.

The V call is TRBV6-5, the J call TRBJ2-7, with 8 bases identical to TRBD1. Trimming cost V 7 bases and J 2 bases; bases outside gene matches: 10. The CDR3 has 15 residues. Per the germline V gene, CDR1 is MNHEY and CDR2 is SVGAGI. Written as DNA, the CDR3 is TGTGCCAGCACCCGACGGGTACAGGGGGCCTACGAGCAGTACTTC. As protein: CASTRRVQGAYEQYF.

The chain carries TRBV19 and TRBJ1-2; 8 bases are a match to TRBD1. Germline V lookup: CDR1 LNHDA, CDR2 SQIVND (reference sequence). J was trimmed by 0 bases and V by 6 bases; bases with no gene match: 12. There are 17 residues in the CDR3. DNA for the CDR3: TGTGCCAGTAGCTTGCCCTGGACAGGGAGGACTAACTATGGCTACACCTTC. Residues: CASSLPWTGRTNYGYTF.

A single count supports this clone. The chain recombines TRBV4-3 with TRBJ1-5, with TRBD1 as a possible D gene (6 bases). Per the germline V gene, CDR1 is LGHNA and CDR2 is YSLEER. V was pared by 4 bases and J by 5 bases, with 15 bases between. The CDR3 totals 15 residues. The CDR3 sequence is CASSLGGASDQPQHF. The CDR3 DNA reads as TGCGCCAGCAGCCTTGGGGGGGCCTCAGATCAGCCCCAGCATTTT.

The chain carries TRBV30 and TRBJ1-2; TRBD1 is a possible D gene (5 bases). The CDR3 is 14 residues long. The V gene lost 3 bases and the J gene lost 3 bases, with 14 bases spanning the gap. Germline CDR1 is GTSNPN and CDR2 is SVGIG (reference sequence). The DNA of the CDR3 is TGTGCCTGGAGCCCACTCAGGGTGTACTATGGCTACACCTTC. It is translated as CAWSPLRVYYGYTF.

The V call is TRBV12-5, the J call TRBJ2-5; D gene ambiguous. CDR3 size: 12 residues. The germline V gene has CDR1 LGHNT and CDR2 FRNRAP. CDR3 nucleotide sequence: TGTGCCGCTATAGTGGGGTTCCAGGAGCAGTACTTC. Its translation is CAAIVGFQEQYF. The entire variable domain, with the rest obtained from reference TRBV12-5 and TRBJ2-5, is as follows: DARVTQTPRHKVTEMGQEVTMRCQPILGHNTVFWYRQTMMQGLELLAYFRNRAPLDDSGMPKDRFSAEMPDATLATLKIQPSEPRDSAVYFCAAIVGFQEQYFGPGTRLLVL.

This clone was observed once. The V gene is TRBV30, the J gene TRBJ2-3; no reliable D call. The CDR3 runs 12 residues. Germline CDR1 GTSNPN, CDR2 SVGIG (reference sequence). The V end was cut by 0 bases, the J end by 4 bases, with 5 bases between. The CDR3 loop reads CAWSVFPDTQYF. The DNA for the CDR3 is TGTGCCTGGAGTGTATTTCCAGATACGCAGTATTTT.

V usage is TRBV7-2 and J usage is TRBJ2-3; a possible D gene is TRBD2 (5 bases). The CDR3 consists of 15 residues. With 1 base removed from V and 6 bases from J, the gap between germline ends came to 14 bases. Per the germline V gene, CDR1 is SGHTA and CDR2 is FQGNSA. This CDR3 reads CASSLVGSSYDTQYF. In DNA, the CDR3 is TGTGCCAGCAGCTTAGTGGGGAGTAGTTATGATACGCAGTATTTT.

This clone has a single count. The genes are TRBV7-6 and TRBJ2-1, with D unresolved. Deletions cut 1 base from V and 4 bases from J, with 11 bases between. From germline, CDR1 is SGHVS and CDR2 FNYEAQ. This CDR3 region has 15 residues. The CDR3, as DNA: TGTGCCAGCAGCTTAGGATCTATCCGGTACAATGAGCAGTTCTTC. It encodes CASSLGSIRYNEQFF.

The rearrangement joins TRBV4-3 to TRBJ1-3; 9 bases line up with TRBD1. Looked up from germline, CDR1 is LGHNA and CDR2 is YSLEER. The CDR3 spans 17 residues. Trimming cost V 6 bases and J 1 base; bases outside gene matches: 10. The CDR3 coding sequence is TGCGCCAGCAGTATTAACGCCGGGACAGGGTCTGGAAACACCATATATTTT. This encodes CASSINAGTGSGNTIYF.

The J gene is TRBJ1-2, the V gene TRBV28, with TRBD1 as a possible D gene (6 bases). The CDR3 length is 15 residues. Between the trimmed V and J ends, which lost 3 bases and 8 bases, there was a span of 19 bases. From germline, CDR1 is MDHEN and CDR2 SYDVKM. The DNA of the CDR3 is TGTGCCAGCAGTTTCCCCTCCAGGGGCGTGGGCGGCTACACCTTC. It codes for CASSFPSRGVGGYTF.

The gene calls are TRBV7-3 and TRBJ2-1, with TRBD2 matching 10 bases. The CDR3 extends over 15 amino acids. Germline values: CDR1 SGHTA, CDR2 FQGTGA. V was clipped by 4 bases and J by 7 bases; unmatched bases: 7. The CDR3 DNA sequence: TGTGCCAGCAGCTCGACTAGCGGGCCTGGGAATGAGCAGTTCTTC. Amino acids: CASSSTSGPGNEQFF.

CDR3 in amino acids: CASSSETGGAYSPLHF. CDR3 sequence (DNA): TGTGCCAGCAGCTCAGAGACAGGGGGCGCGTATTCACCCCTCCACTTT. The chain carries TRBV5-5 and TRBJ1-6; 10 positions match TRBD1. V was pared by 3 bases and J by 8 bases, with 8 bases of the junction left unmatched. CDR1 and CDR2 (germline): SGHKS, YYEKEE (reference sequence). This CDR3 has 16 residues.

The rearrangement joins TRBV5-5 to TRBJ1-3; D is ambiguous. CDR1 and CDR2 (germline): SGHKS, YYEKEE (reference sequence). This CDR3 has 16 amino acids. Trimming took 6 bases from V and 2 from J, leaving 18 bases between them. The CDR3: CASTLFSTAPGNTIYF. CDR3 bases: TGTGCCAGCACCCTCTTTTCGACGGCCCCTGGAAACACCATATATTTT.

The chain employs TRBV28 and TRBJ2-2; D is undetermined. CDR3 length equals 14 residues. Trimming stripped 7 bases from V and 0 bases from J, with 9 bases between. Germline CDR1 is MDHEN and CDR2 is SYDVKM. CDR3 amino acids: CASTPGPNTGELFF. The CDR3 DNA reads as TGTGCCAGCACCCCTGGTCCGAACACCGGGGAGCTGTTTTTT.

The chain couples TRBV19 to TRBJ2-7; D remains ambiguous. V lost 3 bases, J lost 5 bases, and 14 bases lay in between. Germline values: CDR1 LNHDA, CDR2 SQIVND (reference sequence). This CDR3 comprises 14 residues. CDR3 loop: CASSILGQDDEQYF. For the CDR3, the DNA is TGTGCCAGTAGTATCTTAGGGCAGGACGACGAGCAGTACTTC.

V is TRBV19 and J is TRBJ2-3; 11 nucleotides align to TRBD1. CDR1 and CDR2 (germline): LNHDA, SQIVND (reference sequence). The CDR3 length is 16 residues. The V segment lost 2 bases and the J segment 4 bases; nucleotides outside the gene matches: 5. The CDR3 loop reads CASSILGQGAADTQYF. The CDR3, as DNA: TGTGCCAGTAGTATACTAGGACAGGGGGCAGCAGATACGCAGTATTTT.

The CDR3 sequence: CASSPGTSLTRTDTQYF. The CDR3 nucleotides read TGTGCCAGCAGCCCAGGGACTAGCTTAACTCGCACAGATACGCAGTATTTT. The rearrangement joins TRBV7-3 to TRBJ2-3; 9 bases align to TRBD2. Unmatched junction bases numbered 10, after V lost 5 bases and J lost 1 base. The germline V gene encodes CDR1 SGHTA and CDR2 FQGTGA. The CDR3 has 17 residues.

The chain is built from TRBV7-3 and TRBJ2-4; D not resolved. Trimming stripped 0 bases from V and 0 bases from J, with 12 bases between. CDR3 length: 17 residues. Germline V gene lookup returns CDR1 SGHTA and CDR2 FQGTGA. The CDR3 region is CASSLTLILLAKNIQYF. CDR3 nucleotides: TGTGCCAGCAGCTTAACGCTGATCCTTCTAGCCAAAAACATTCAGTACTTC.

The V gene is TRBV2, the J gene TRBJ1-5; 9 bases agree with TRBD1. After removal of 5 bases from V and 7 bases from J, the junction contained 6 bases not matched to a gene. Germline CDR1 and CDR2: SNHLY and FYNNEI. The CDR3 is 14 residues long. The CDR3 DNA reads as TGTGCCAGCAGTAGGGACAGGGCTAGCCAGCCCCAGCATTTT. Encoded protein: CASSRDRASQPQHF. Combining the CDR3 with reference TRBV2 and TRBJ1-5 gives the whole variable domain EPEVTQTPSHQVTQMGQEVILRCVPISNHLYFYWYRQILGQKVEFLVSFYNNEISEKSEIFDDQFSVERPDGSNFTLKIRSTKLEDSAMYFCASSRDRASQPQHFGDGTRLSIL.

The chain couples TRBV18 to TRBJ1-1, with 8 bases matching TRBD1. Germline CDR1 KGHSH, CDR2 LQKENI. The V segment lost 6 bases and the J segment 2 bases; nucleotides outside the gene matches: 8. The CDR3 covers 15 residues. CDR3 coding DNA: TGTGCCAGCTCGTCCCGACAGGGGTATAACACTGAAGCTTTCTTT. Translated, it gives CASSSRQGYNTEAFF.

The chain has TRBV10-2 and TRBJ2-5; TRBD2 aligns across 13 bases. CDR3 length equals 17 residues. The germline CDR1 and CDR2 sequences are WSHSY and SAAADI. The ends lost 6 bases at V and 5 bases at J; junction bases unmatched: 12. This CDR3 reads CASRRLAGGGMEETQYF. The CDR3 region has the DNA TGCGCCAGCAGGAGACTAGCGGGAGGCGGTATGGAGGAGACCCAGTACTTC.